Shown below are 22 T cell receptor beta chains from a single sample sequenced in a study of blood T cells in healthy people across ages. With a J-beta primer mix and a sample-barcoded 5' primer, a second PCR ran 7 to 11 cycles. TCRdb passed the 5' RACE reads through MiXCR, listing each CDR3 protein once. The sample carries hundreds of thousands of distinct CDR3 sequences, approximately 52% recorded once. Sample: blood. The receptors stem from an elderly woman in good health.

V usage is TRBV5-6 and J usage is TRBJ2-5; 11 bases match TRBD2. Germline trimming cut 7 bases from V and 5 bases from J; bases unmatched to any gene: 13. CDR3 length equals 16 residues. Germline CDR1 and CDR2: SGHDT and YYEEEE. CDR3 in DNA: TGTGCCAGCGCCTTAACCCTAGCGGGGGGTACTGAGACCCAGTACTTC. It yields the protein CASALTLAGGTETQYF.

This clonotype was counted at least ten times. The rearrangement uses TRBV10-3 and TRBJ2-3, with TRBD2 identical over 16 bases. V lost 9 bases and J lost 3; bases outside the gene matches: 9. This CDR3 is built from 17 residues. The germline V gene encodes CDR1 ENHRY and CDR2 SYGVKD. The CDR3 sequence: CAMSGTSGGASTDTQYF. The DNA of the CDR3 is TGTGCCATGTCCGGGACTAGCGGGGGGGCGTCGACAGATACGCAGTATTTT.

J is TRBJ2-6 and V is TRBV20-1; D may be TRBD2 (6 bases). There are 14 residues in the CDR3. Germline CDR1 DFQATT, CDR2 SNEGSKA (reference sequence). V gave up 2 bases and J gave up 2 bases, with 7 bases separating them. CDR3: CSARLAAGANVLTF. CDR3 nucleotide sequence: TGCAGTGCTAGATTAGCGGCTGGGGCCAACGTCCTGACTTTC.

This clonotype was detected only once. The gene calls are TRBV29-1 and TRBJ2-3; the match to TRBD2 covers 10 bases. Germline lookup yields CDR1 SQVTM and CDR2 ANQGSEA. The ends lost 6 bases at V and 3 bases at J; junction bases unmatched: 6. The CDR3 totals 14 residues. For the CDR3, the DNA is TGCAGCGTGTCTAGCGGGGGCAGGACAGATACGCAGTATTTT. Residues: CSVSSGGRTDTQYF.

The CDR3 sequence: CASSFKRTSGIYNEQFF. CDR3 coding DNA: TGTGCCAGCAGTTTCAAAAGGACTAGCGGGATCTACAATGAGCAGTTCTTC. This chain uses TRBV27 with TRBJ2-1, with 12 nucleotides matching TRBD2. The CDR3 length is 17 residues. Trimming removed 3 bases from V and 3 bases from J; junction bases left unmatched: 6. Germline lookup yields CDR1 MNHEY and CDR2 SMNVEV (reference sequence).

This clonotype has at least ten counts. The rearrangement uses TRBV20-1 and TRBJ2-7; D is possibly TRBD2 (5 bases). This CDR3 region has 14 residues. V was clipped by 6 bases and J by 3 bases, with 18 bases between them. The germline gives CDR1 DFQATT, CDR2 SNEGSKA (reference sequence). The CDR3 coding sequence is TGCAGTGCAAATACTCCGGGAACTAGCTACGAGCAGTACTTC. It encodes CSANTPGTSYEQYF.

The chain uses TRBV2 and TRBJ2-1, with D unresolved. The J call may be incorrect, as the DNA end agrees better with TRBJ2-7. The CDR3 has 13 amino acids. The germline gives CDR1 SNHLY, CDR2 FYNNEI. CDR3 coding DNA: TGTGCCAGCTTTCGGAGCTCCTACAATGAGCAGTACTTC. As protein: CASFRSSYNEQYF.

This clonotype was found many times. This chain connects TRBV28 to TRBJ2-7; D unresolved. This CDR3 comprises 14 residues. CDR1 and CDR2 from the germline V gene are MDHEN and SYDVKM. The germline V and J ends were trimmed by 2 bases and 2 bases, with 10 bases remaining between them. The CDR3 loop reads CASSLPQTPYEQYF. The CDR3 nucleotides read TGTGCCAGCAGTTTACCACAAACTCCCTACGAGCAGTACTTC.

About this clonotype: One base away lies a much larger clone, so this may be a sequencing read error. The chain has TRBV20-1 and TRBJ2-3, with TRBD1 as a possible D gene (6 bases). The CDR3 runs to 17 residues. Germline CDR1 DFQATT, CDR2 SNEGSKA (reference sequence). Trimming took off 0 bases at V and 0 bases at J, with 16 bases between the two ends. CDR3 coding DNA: TGCAGTGCTAGAGATCCCCAGCAGGGGCGAAGCACAGATACGCAGTATTTT. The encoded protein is CSARDPQQGRSTDTQYF.

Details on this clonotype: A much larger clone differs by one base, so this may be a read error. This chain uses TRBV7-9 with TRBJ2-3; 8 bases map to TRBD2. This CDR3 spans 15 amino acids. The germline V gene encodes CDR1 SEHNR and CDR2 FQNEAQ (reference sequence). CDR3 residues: CAGSLTSGNTDTQYF. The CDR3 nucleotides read TGTGCCGGCAGCTTAACTAGCGGAAACACAGATACGCAGTATTTT. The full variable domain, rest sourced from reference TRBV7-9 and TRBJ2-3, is DTGVSQNPRHKITKRGQNVTFRCDPISEHNRLYWYRQTLGQGPEFLTYFQNEAQLEKSRLLSDRFSAERPKGSFSTLEIQRTEQGDSAMYLCAGSLTSGNTDTQYFGPGTRLTVL.

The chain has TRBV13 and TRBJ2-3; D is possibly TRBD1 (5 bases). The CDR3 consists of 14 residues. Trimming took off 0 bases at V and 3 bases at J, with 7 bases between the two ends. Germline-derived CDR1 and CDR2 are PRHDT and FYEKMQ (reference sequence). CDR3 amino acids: CASSLGDNTDTQYF. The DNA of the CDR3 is TGTGCCAGCAGCTTAGGGGACAATACAGATACGCAGTATTTT.

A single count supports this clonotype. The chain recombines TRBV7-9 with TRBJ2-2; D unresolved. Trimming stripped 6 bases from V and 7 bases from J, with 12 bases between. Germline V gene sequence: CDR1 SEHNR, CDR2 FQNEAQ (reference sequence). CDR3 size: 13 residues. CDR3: CASRGLWGGELFF. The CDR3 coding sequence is TGTGCCAGCAGAGGGCTCTGGGGCGGGGAGCTGTTTTTT.

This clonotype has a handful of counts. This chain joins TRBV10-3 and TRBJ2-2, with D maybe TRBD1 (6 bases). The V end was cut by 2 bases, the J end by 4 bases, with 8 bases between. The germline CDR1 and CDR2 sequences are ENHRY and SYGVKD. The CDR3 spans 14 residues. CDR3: CAISERDTTGELFF. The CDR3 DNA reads TGTGCCATCAGTGAGAGGGACACCACCGGGGAGCTGTTTTTT.

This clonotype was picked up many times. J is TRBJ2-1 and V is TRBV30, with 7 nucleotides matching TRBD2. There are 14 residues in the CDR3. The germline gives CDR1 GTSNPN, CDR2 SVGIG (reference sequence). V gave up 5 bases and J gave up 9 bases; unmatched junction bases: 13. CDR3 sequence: CAWGRENYGAEQFF. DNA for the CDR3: TGTGCCTGGGGGAGGGAAAATTACGGGGCTGAGCAGTTCTTC.

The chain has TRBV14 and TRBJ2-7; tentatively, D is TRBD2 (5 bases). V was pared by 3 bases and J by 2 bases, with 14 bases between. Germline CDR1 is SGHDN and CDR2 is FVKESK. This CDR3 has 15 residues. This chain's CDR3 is CASSHSVGETYEQYF. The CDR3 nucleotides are TGTGCCAGCAGCCATAGCGTAGGAGAAACCTACGAGCAGTACTTC.

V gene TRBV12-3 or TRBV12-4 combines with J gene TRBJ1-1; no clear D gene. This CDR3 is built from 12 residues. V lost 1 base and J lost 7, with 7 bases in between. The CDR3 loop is CASSLVKNEAFF. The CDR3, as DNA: TGTGCCAGCAGTTTAGTTAAAAATGAAGCTTTCTTT.

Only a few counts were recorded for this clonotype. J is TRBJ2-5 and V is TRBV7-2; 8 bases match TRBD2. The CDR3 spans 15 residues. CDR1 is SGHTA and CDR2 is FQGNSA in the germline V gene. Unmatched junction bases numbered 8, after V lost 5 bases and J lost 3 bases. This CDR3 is CASSLGRAGEETQYF. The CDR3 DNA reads TGTGCCAGCAGCCTCGGACGAGCGGGAGAAGAGACCCAGTACTTC. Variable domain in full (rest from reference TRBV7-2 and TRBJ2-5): GAGVSQSPSNKVTEKGKDVELRCDPISGHTALYWYRQSLGQGLEFLIYFQGNSAPDKSGLPSDRFSAERTGGSVSTLTIQRTQQEDSAVYLCASSLGRAGEETQYFGPGTRLLVL.

CDR3 region: CSARVPTRIDEQFF. CDR3 sequence (DNA): TGCAGTGCTAGAGTGCCTACTAGGATAGATGAGCAGTTCTTC. V usage is TRBV20-1 and J usage is TRBJ2-1, with D possibly TRBD2 on 5 matching bases. The CDR3 contains 14 residues. CDR1 and CDR2 from the germline V gene are DFQATT and SNEGSKA (reference sequence). Trimming cost V 1 base and J 8 bases, with 15 bases left between them.

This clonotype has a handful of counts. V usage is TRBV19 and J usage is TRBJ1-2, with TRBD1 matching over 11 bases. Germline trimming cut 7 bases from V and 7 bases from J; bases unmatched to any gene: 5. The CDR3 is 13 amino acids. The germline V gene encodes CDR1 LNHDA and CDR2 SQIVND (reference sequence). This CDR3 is CASTRTGGGGYTF. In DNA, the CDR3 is TGTGCCAGTACCCGGACAGGGGGCGGTGGCTACACCTTC.

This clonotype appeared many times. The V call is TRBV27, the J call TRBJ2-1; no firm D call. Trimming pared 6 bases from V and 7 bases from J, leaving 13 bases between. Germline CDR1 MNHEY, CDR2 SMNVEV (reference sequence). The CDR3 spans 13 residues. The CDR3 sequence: CASSSVITNEQFF. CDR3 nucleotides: TGTGCCAGCAGCTCGGTTATCACAAATGAGCAGTTCTTC.

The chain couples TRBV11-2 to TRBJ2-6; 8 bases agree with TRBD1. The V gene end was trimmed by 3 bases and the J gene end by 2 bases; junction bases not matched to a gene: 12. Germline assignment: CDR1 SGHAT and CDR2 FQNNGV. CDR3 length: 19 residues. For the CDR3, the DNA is TGTGCCAGCAGCTTTCGACCGACAGGGGCTGTGGCTGGGGCCAACGTCCTGACTTTC. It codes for CASSFRPTGAVAGANVLTF.

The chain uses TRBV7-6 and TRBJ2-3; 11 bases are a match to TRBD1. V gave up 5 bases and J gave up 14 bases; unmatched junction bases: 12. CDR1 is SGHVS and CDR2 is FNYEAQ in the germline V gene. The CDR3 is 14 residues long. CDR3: CASSIGQGAGYWYF. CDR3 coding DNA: TGTGCCAGCAGCATCGGACAGGGGGCCGGGTACTGGTATTTT.